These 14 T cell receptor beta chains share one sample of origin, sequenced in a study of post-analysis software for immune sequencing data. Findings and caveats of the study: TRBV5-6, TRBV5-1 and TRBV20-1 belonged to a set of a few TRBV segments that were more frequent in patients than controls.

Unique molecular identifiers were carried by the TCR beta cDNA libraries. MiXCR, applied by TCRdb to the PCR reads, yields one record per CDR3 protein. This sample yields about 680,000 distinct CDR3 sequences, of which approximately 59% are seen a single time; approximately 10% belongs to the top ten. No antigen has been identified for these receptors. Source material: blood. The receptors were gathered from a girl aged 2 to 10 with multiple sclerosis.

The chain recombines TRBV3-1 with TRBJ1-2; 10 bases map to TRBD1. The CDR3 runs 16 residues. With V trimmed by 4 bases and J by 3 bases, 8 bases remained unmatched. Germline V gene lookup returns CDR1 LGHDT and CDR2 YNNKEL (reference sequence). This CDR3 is CASSPGGGTGDYGYTF. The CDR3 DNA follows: TGTGCCAGCAGCCCCGGTGGAGGGACAGGGGACTATGGCTACACCTTC.

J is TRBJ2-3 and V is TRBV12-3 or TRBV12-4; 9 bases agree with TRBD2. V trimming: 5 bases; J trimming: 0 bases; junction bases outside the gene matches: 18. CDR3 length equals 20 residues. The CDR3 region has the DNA TGTGCCAGCAGTCTATTAGGTTATGGGCTAGCGGGAACTAGCACAGATACGCAGTATTTT. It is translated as CASSLLGYGLAGTSTDTQYF.

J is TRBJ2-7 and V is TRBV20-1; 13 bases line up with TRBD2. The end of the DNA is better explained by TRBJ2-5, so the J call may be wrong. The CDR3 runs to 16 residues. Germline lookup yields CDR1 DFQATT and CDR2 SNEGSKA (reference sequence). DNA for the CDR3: TGCAGTGCTCCGCTGACTAGCGGGGGGCCGGGGGAGACCCAGTACTTC. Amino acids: CSAPLTSGGPGETQYF.

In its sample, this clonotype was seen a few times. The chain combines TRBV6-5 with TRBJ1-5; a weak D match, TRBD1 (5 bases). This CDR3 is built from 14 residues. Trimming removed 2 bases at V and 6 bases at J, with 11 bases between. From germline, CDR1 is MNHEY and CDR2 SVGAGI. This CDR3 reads CASSYGRGTQPQHF. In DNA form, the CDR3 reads TGTGCCAGCAGTTACGGGAGAGGGACTCAGCCCCAGCATTTT.

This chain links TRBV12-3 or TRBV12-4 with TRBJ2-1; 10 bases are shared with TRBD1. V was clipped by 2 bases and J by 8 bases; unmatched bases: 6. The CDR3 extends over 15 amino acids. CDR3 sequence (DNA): TGTGCCAGCAGTTTAACCGGACAGGGGGTATATGAGCAGTTCTTC. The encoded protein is CASSLTGQGVYEQFF.

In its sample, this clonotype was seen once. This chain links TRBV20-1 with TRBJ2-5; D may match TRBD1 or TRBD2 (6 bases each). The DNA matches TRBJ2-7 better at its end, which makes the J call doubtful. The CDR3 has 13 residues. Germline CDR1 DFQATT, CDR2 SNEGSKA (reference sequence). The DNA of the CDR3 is TGCAGTGCTAGAGTCGAGGGGGGTGGCGAGCAGTACTTC. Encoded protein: CSARVEGGGEQYF.

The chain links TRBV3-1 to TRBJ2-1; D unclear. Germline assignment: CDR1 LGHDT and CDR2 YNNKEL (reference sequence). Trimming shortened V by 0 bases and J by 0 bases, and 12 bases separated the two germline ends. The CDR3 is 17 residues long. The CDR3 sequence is CASSQDTRTSSYNEQFF. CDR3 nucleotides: TGTGCCAGCAGCCAAGACACCCGCACGAGCTCCTACAATGAGCAGTTCTTC.

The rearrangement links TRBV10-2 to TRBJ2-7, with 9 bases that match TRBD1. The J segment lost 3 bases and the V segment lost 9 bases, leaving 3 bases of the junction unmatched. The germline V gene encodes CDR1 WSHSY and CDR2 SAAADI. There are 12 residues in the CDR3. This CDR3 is CASRDRVYEQYF. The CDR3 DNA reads TGCGCCAGTCGGGACAGGGTCTACGAGCAGTACTTC.

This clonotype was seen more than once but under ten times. The CDR3 nucleotides are TGCGCCAGCAGTGAGACAGGGACAGGGGAGGAGGGTACGCAGTATTTT. This codes for CASSETGTGEEGTQYF. The genes are TRBV10-1 and TRBJ2-3; TRBD1 matches 10 bases. The junction had 10 bases not matched to a gene; V was cut back by 2 bases and J by 8 bases. This CDR3 spans 16 amino acids. The germline gives CDR1 WNHNN, CDR2 SYGVQD (reference sequence).

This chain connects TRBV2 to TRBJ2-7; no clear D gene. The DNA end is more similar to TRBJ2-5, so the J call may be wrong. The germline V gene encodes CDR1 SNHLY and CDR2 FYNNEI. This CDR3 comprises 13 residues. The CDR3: CASGWAWKETQYF. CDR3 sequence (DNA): TGTGCCAGCGGTTGGGCGTGGAAAGAGACCCAGTACTTC.

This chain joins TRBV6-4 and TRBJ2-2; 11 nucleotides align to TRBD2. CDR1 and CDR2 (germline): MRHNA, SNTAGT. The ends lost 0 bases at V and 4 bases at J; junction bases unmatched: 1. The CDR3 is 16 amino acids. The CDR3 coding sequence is TGTGCCAGCAGTGACTCTAGCGGGGGGGCCACCGGGGAGCTGTTTTTT. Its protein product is CASSDSSGGATGELFF.

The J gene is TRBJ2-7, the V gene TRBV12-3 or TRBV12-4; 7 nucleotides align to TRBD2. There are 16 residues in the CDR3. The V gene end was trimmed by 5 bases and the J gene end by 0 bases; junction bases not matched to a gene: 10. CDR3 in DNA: TGTGCCAGCAGTCCGGGATATGGCGGGAGCTCCTACGAGCAGTACTTC. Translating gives CASSPGYGGSSYEQYF.

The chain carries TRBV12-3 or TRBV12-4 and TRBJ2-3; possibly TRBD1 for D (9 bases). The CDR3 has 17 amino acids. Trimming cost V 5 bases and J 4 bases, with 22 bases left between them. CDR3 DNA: TGTGCCAGCAGTCTTCGTATAGCGGGACAGGGTGCAGATACGCAGTATTTT. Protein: CASSLRIAGQGADTQYF.

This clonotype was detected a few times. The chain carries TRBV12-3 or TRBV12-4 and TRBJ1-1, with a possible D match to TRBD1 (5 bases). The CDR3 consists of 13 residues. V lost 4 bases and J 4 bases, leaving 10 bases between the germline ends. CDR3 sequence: CASSSGWGTEAFF. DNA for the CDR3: TGTGCCAGCAGTTCAGGGTGGGGCACTGAAGCTTTCTTT.